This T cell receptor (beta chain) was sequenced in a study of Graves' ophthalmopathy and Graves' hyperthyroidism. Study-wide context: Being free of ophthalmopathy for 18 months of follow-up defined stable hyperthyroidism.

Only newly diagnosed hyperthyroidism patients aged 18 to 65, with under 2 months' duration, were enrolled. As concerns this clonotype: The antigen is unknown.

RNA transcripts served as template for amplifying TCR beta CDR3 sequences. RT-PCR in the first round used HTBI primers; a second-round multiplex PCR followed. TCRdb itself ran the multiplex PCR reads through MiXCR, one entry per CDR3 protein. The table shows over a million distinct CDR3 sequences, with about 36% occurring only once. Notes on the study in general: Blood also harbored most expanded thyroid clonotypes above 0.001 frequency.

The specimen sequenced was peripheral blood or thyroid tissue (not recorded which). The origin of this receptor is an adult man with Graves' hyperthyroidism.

The CDR3 reads CASSASWAHRGTEETQYF. DNA of the CDR3: TGTGCCAGCAGTGCTAGTTGGGCACATCGGGGGACTGAAGAGACCCAGTACTTC. This chain links TRBV2 with TRBJ2-5; D may be TRBD2 (6 bases). The CDR3 totals 18 residues. Germline V lookup: CDR1 SNHLY, CDR2 FYNNEI. The V and J ends lost 4 bases and 3 bases respectively, with 24 bases between them. Full variable domain (remainder filled in from reference TRBV2 and TRBJ2-5): EPEVTQTPSHQVTQMGQEVILRCVPISNHLYFYWYRQILGQKVEFLVSFYNNEISEKSEIFDDQFSVERPDGSNFTLKIRSTKLEDSAMYFCASSASWAHRGTEETQYFGPGTRLLVL.